Each of the 20 T cell receptor beta chains below was sequenced from the same sample in a study of regulatory T cells in long-lasting Graves disease. Relying on iRepertoire HTBI primers and Arm-PCR of CDR3 regions, the team built TCR beta libraries. TCRdb ran MiXCR on the multiplex PCR reads and lists one entry per CDR3 protein. The sample contains 550,000 or so distinct CDR3 sequences, around 12% of which appear only once. Time point given: newly diagnosed GD, antithyroid drugs for less than 3 months. TCR sequences were obtained from RNA taken from PBMCs. Another study also made use of these data, one on T cells in Graves' hyperthyroidism and ophthalmopathy.

Sequenced here: peripheral blood mononuclear cells (PBMCs), sampled at new diagnosis, from a patient treated with antithyroid drugs. These receptors all stem from a woman in her twenties or thirties with Graves disease.

The chain has TRBV4-1 and TRBJ2-3; weak D call: TRBD2 (6 bases). Germline V gene lookup returns CDR1 MGHRA and CDR2 YSYEKL. The CDR3 is 16 residues long. Trimming left V 9 bases short and J 2 bases short, with 21 bases between. In DNA form, the CDR3 reads TGCGCCAGTCTTGGGGTCGGGACTCGACTCACAGATACGCAGTATTTT. Translated, it gives CASLGVGTRLTDTQYF.

This clonotype was seen only a few times. The gene calls are TRBV29-1 and TRBJ1-2; unclear D gene. The CDR3 is 11 residues long. The germline V and J ends were trimmed by 8 bases and 0 bases, with 7 bases remaining between them. Germline V gene data show CDR1 as SQVTM and CDR2 as ANQGSEA. This CDR3 reads CSTRSNYGYTF. The CDR3 DNA reads as TGCAGCACCCGTTCTAACTATGGCTACACCTTC. Drawing the rest from reference TRBV29-1 and TRBJ1-2, the complete variable domain is SAVISQKPSRDICQRGTSLTIQCQVDSQVTMMFWYRQQPGQSLTLIATANQGSEATYESGFVIDKFPISRPNLTFSTLTVSNMSPEDSSIYLCSTRSNYGYTFGSGTRLTVV.

The chain combines TRBV19 with TRBJ1-4, with 7 bases fitting TRBD1. The CDR3 is 14 residues long. Trimming cost V 7 bases and J 6 bases; bases outside gene matches: 8. CDR1 is LNHDA and CDR2 is SQIVND in the germline V gene (reference sequence). CDR3 DNA: TGTGCCAGTAATAACAGGGGAGAGTATGAAAAACTGTTTTTT. Amino acids: CASNNRGEYEKLFF. Full variable domain (outside the CDR3, taken from reference TRBV19 and TRBJ1-4): DGGITQSPKYLFRKEGQNVTLSCEQNLNHDAMYWYRQDPGQGLRLIYYSQIVNDFQKGDIAEGYSVSREKKESFPLTVTSAQKNPTAFYLCASNNRGEYEKLFFGSGTQLSVL.

The rearrangement links TRBV6-1 to TRBJ2-7, with unresolved D. The CDR3 is 13 amino acids. The V end was cut by 5 bases, the J end by 3 bases, with 11 bases between. The germline V gene has CDR1 MNHNS and CDR2 SASEGT. Here the CDR3 reads CASSPAPDYEQYF. The DNA of the CDR3 is TGTGCCAGCAGTCCTGCCCCCGACTACGAGCAGTACTTC.

V gene TRBV30 combines with J gene TRBJ1-2; D not certain. The CDR3 spans 14 residues. V gave up 2 bases and J gave up 8 bases, with 18 bases separating them. Germline lookup yields CDR1 GTSNPN and CDR2 SVGIG (reference sequence). The CDR3 DNA is TGTGCCTGGAGTCGGAACACGGGCGTTCGGGGCTACACCTTC. As protein: CAWSRNTGVRGYTF.

This clonotype was seen only a few times. This chain connects TRBV27 to TRBJ1-1; a possible D gene is TRBD1 (6 bases). This CDR3 is 15 amino acids long. The germline V gene has CDR1 MNHEY and CDR2 SMNVEV (reference sequence). The ends were cut back, 3 bases at V and 2 bases at J, with 13 bases in the middle. CDR3 coding DNA: TGTGCCAGCAGTTTTAGCCAGACAGGTAACACTGAAGCTTTCTTT. Its protein is CASSFSQTGNTEAFF.

The rearrangement joins TRBV11-2 to TRBJ2-3; TRBD1 or TRBD2 may be the D gene (6 bases each). The last part of the DNA fits TRBJ2-1 better; the J call may be wrong. This CDR3 spans 12 amino acids. Germline CDR1 is SGHAT and CDR2 is FQNNGV. CDR3 bases: TGTGCCAGCAGGATAGGGGGGAATGAGCAGTTCTTC. Protein sequence: CASRIGGNEQFF.

This clonotype came up many times. The chain joins TRBV6-2 or TRBV6-3 to TRBJ2-1; D is unclear. V lost 7 bases to trimming and J lost 2 bases, with 12 bases between them. Germline lookup yields CDR1 MNHEY and CDR2 SVGEGT. The CDR3 totals 14 residues. The CDR3 sequence: CASIDRRTYNEQFF. The CDR3 coding sequence is TGTGCCAGCATCGACCGCCGTACCTACAATGAGCAGTTCTTC.

This clonotype was recorded many times. This chain links TRBV19 with TRBJ2-3; D may match TRBD1 or TRBD2 (5 bases each). Germline CDR1 and CDR2: LNHDA and SQIVND (reference sequence). The CDR3 has 15 residues. Deletions cut 4 bases from V and 2 bases from J, with 13 bases between. Here the CDR3 reads CASSTGTGNTDTQYF. The CDR3 nucleotides read TGTGCCAGTAGTACCGGGACGGGAAACACAGATACGCAGTATTTT.

This clonotype was recorded many times. The chain uses TRBV11-2 and TRBJ1-1; no clear D. CDR3 size: 14 residues. Germline CDR1 is SGHAT and CDR2 is FQNNGV. Trimming removed 1 base at V and 0 bases at J, with 6 bases between. The CDR3 sequence is CASSLAYLNTEAFF. The CDR3 DNA sequence: TGTGCCAGCAGCTTAGCGTATCTGAACACTGAAGCTTTCTTT.

In this sample, this clonotype turned up many times. V is TRBV20-1 and J is TRBJ2-2; 7 nucleotides align to TRBD2. V gave up 1 base and J gave up 5 bases; unmatched junction bases: 4. The CDR3 loop spans 14 amino acids. Germline lookup yields CDR1 DFQATT and CDR2 SNEGSKA (reference sequence). The CDR3 reads CSARGREWTGELFF. CDR3 sequence (DNA): TGCAGTGCTAGAGGGCGGGAGTGGACCGGGGAGCTGTTTTTT.

This clonotype has only one observation. This sequence may be a read error, since a much larger clone differs from it by one base. The J gene is TRBJ2-2, the V gene TRBV11-2; 8 nucleotides match TRBD1. In germline, CDR1 is SGHAT, CDR2 FQNNGV. V was clipped by 1 base and J by 6 bases; unmatched bases: 7. The CDR3 is 16 amino acids. CDR3 sequence reads: CASSLGADRAAGELFF. The CDR3 nucleotides read TGTGCCAGCAGCTTAGGAGCGGACAGGGCGGCCGGGGAGCTGTTTTTT.

This clonotype was observed many times. The chain couples TRBV5-1 to TRBJ2-7, with unresolved D. From germline, CDR1 is SGHRS and CDR2 YFSETQ. This CDR3 spans 16 amino acids. V lost 1 base and J 5 bases, leaving 19 bases between the germline ends. This CDR3 is CASSLLGSWRLNEQYF. In DNA, the CDR3 is TGCGCCAGCAGCTTGCTAGGATCATGGCGGCTAAACGAGCAGTACTTC.

This clonotype was counted between two and nine times. This chain uses TRBV19 with TRBJ2-1; maybe TRBD1 (6 bases). The CDR3 loop spans 13 amino acids. V was cut by 6 bases and J by 7 bases, with 13 bases left in between. Germline CDR1 and CDR2: LNHDA and SQIVND (reference sequence). The CDR3 protein is CASSEYRANEQFF. The DNA of the CDR3 is TGTGCCAGTAGCGAGTACAGGGCGAATGAGCAGTTCTTC.

This clonotype was observed a few times. Being one base from a much bigger clone, this may be a read error. The chain carries TRBV7-2 and TRBJ2-1; 13 bases fit TRBD2. Germline V CDR1 and CDR2: SGHTA, FQGNSA. This CDR3 contains 19 residues. The CDR3 DNA reads as TGTGTCAGCAGCCGCGGGACTAGCGGGATTTCTGGCTCCTACAATGAGCAGTTCTTC. Translating gives CVSSRGTSGISGSYNEQFF.

The chain recombines TRBV7-9 with TRBJ2-1; the D gene is possibly TRBD1 (6 bases). The CDR3 extends over 14 amino acids. The V end lost 10 bases, the J end lost 7 bases, and 20 bases lay between the germline ends. Looked up from germline, CDR1 is SEHNR and CDR2 is FQNEAQ (reference sequence). The CDR3 DNA reads TGTGCCATCGCTCCGGACAGCACTTTAAATGAGCAGTTCTTC. Protein: CAIAPDSTLNEQFF.

This clonotype came up a few times. The chain recombines TRBV29-1 with TRBJ2-7; 12 positions agree with TRBD2. The germline V gene has CDR1 SQVTM and CDR2 ANQGSEA. There are 13 residues in the CDR3. The J segment lost 6 bases and the V segment lost 4 bases, leaving 4 bases of the junction unmatched. The CDR3 bases are TGCAGCGTTGGCCTAGCGGGAGGGGGCGAGCAGTACTTC. This sequence encodes CSVGLAGGGEQYF.

Many counts were recorded for this clonotype. The chain is built from TRBV11-3 and TRBJ2-1; TRBD1 or TRBD2 may be the D gene (5 bases each). CDR1 is SGHNT and CDR2 is YENEEA in the germline V gene. There are 16 residues in the CDR3. V gave up 4 bases and J gave up 2 bases, with 15 bases separating them. Written as DNA, the CDR3 is TGTGCCAGCAGCTCCGCGTGGGGACCTCCCTACAATGAGCAGTTCTTC. Translation gives CASSSAWGPPYNEQFF.

This clonotype occurred many times. The chain couples TRBV12-3 or TRBV12-4 to TRBJ1-1, with a weak D call TRBD1 (5 bases). V was pared by 6 bases and J by 3 bases, with 11 bases between. The CDR3 runs to 13 residues. CDR3 DNA: TGTGCCAGCAGCCGCCGGGACTACACTGAAGCTTTCTTT. Residues: CASSRRDYTEAFF.

This chain joins TRBV28 and TRBJ2-3, with 10 bases fitting TRBD1. Germline values: CDR1 MDHEN, CDR2 SYDVKM. V lost 6 bases to trimming and J lost 0 bases; unmatched junction nucleotides: 3. This CDR3 is built from 15 residues. CDR3 in DNA: TGTGCCAGCAGGAGACAGGGGGCGAGCACAGATACGCAGTATTTT. It yields the protein CASRRQGASTDTQYF.